The 9 T cell receptor beta chains given below trace back to one sample, sequenced in a study of technical replicates of blood from a handful of donors. Measured with immunoSEQ multiplex PCR; TCRdb has only the in-frame clones, and not every one. The sample has about 62,000 clones, nearly 90% seen once. The sequencing input was PBMCs. The origin of the receptors is a human donor in good health. Some clones in this sample may be carry-over from other donors' samples.

This chain links TRBV4-3 with TRBJ2-1; 7 positions match TRBD1. The CDR3 totals 18 residues. Losses at the gene ends were 1 base for V and 5 bases for J; bases not matched to a gene: 14. Germline V gene lookup returns CDR1 LGHNA and CDR2 YSLEER. The CDR3 region has the DNA TGCGCCAGCAGCCAAGTAGGGGTTGAACAGGGGCTGGACAATGAGCAGTTCTTC. It yields the protein CASSQVGVEQGLDNEQFF.

The chain has TRBV2 and TRBJ2-6; D gene uncertain. This CDR3 has 14 amino acids. Germline-derived CDR1 and CDR2 are SNHLY and FYNNEI. V was shortened by 4 bases and J by 3 bases, with 7 bases between the two germline ends. CDR3 DNA sequence: TGTGCCAGCAGTGCAGGTCGTGGGGCCAACGTCCTGACTTTC. Translation: CASSAGRGANVLTF.

J is TRBJ2-4 and V is TRBV4-1, with 9 bases matching TRBD1. This CDR3 spans 17 amino acids. Germline-derived CDR1 and CDR2 are MGHRA and YSYEKL. The trim removed 3 bases at V and 0 bases at J, leaving 6 bases unmatched. The CDR3 DNA follows: TGCGCCAGCAGCCACCAACAGGGGGCTCTAGCCAAAAACATTCAGTACTTC. This sequence encodes CASSHQQGALAKNIQYF.

The chain links TRBV5-1 to TRBJ2-5; D is uncertain. The CDR3 is 11 amino acids. Trimming removed 2 bases at V and 3 bases at J, with 2 bases between. CDR1 SGHRS and CDR2 YFSETQ come from the germline V gene. The CDR3 spells CASSFKETQYF. The CDR3 DNA reads TGCGCCAGCAGCTTCAAAGAGACCCAGTACTTC.

The J gene is TRBJ1-1, the V gene TRBV7-9, with a possible D match to TRBD1 (6 bases). Germline V gene sequence: CDR1 SEHNR, CDR2 FQNEAQ (reference sequence). Trimming took off 4 bases at V and 3 bases at J, with 15 bases between the two ends. The length of the CDR3 is 15 residues. CDR3 region: CASSSIQGLDTEAFF. CDR3 DNA: TGTGCCAGCAGCTCCATACAGGGATTGGACACTGAAGCTTTCTTT.

The J gene is TRBJ2-7, the V gene TRBV5-1, with 7 positions matching TRBD1. The V and J ends lost 4 bases and 0 bases, in that order; junction bases with no gene match: 7. The CDR3 extends over 15 amino acids. Germline assignment: CDR1 SGHRS and CDR2 YFSETQ. CDR3 residues: CASSTGTANSYEQYF. The CDR3 DNA follows: TGCGCCAGCAGCACCGGGACAGCCAACTCCTACGAGCAGTACTTC.

The CDR3 spells CSSLGTKSSYNEQFF. The CDR3 DNA reads TGCAGCTCGCTTGGGACAAAAAGCTCCTACAATGAGCAGTTCTTC. This chain links TRBV29-1 with TRBJ2-1; D is perhaps TRBD1 (6 bases). With 8 bases removed from V and 0 bases from J, the gap between germline ends came to 17 bases. Germline V gene sequence: CDR1 SQVTM, CDR2 ANQGSEA. This CDR3 region has 15 residues.

The chain is built from TRBV7-6 and TRBJ2-1; 8 nucleotides align to TRBD1. Germline CDR1 is SGHVS and CDR2 is FNYEAQ. This CDR3 is built from 13 residues. Trimming at V came to 5 bases and at J to 8 bases, leaving 5 bases not matched to a gene. CDR3 in amino acids: CASSQTGEHEQFF. CDR3 in DNA: TGTGCCAGCAGCCAGACAGGGGAGCATGAGCAGTTCTTC.

The J gene is TRBJ2-1, the V gene TRBV12-5; TRBD2 agrees at 9 bases. J gave up 4 bases and V 0 bases, and 10 bases lay outside the gene matches. The CDR3 extends over 18 amino acids. Germline lookup yields CDR1 LGHNT and CDR2 FRNRAP. The CDR3 spells CASGLVGSISGGYNEQFF. The CDR3 DNA is TGTGCTAGTGGTTTGGTAGGTAGTATTAGCGGGGGATACAATGAGCAGTTCTTC. The variable domain in full, with the rest retrieved from reference TRBV12-5 and TRBJ2-1, is DARVTQTPRHKVTEMGQEVTMRCQPILGHNTVFWYRQTMMQGLELLAYFRNRAPLDDSGMPKDRFSAEMPDATLATLKIQPSEPRDSAVYFCASGLVGSISGGYNEQFFGPGTRLTVL.